The clone carrying this T cell receptor beta chain was seen many times. As yet, its antigen is unknown. The CDR3 end falls 3 residues outside the read, so it is completed with the germline J gene. CVID and control samples used equivalent genomic DNA input. Generated by immunoSEQ multiplex PCR, the TCRdb table keeps only in-frame clones and is missing some. The sample is made up of 40,000 to 50,000 clones, none counted only once. This entry is derived from a study of T cell clonality in common variable immunodeficiency. CDR1 is MNHNS, CDR2 SASEGT, per germline. V lost 4 bases and J lost 2; bases outside the gene matches: 1. This CDR3 is built from 13 residues. General study results and limits: Compared with controls, CVID subjects had fewer shared TCRbeta clones. Reportedly, TCR beta sequences from common variable immunodeficiency showed fewer deletions and N-nucleotide insertions.

The source is a person aged 18-70 years in good health. The chain links TRBV6-1 to TRBJ1-2; 7 bases line up with TRBD1. Sequenced input: peripheral blood mononuclear cells. Here the CDR3 reads CASSATGNYGYTF. CDR3 DNA, as far as it was read: TGTGCCAGCAGTGCGACAGGGAACTATGGC.